This T cell receptor beta chain was identified during a study of T cells in lung cancer brain metastases (dated by TCRdb to the late 2010s). A note on the overall study: Of the 20 patients, about 15 had a history of tobacco use, with a median of 40 pack-years. Of the roughly 21 patients, approximately 19 received no interval therapy between resection of the primary and resection of the metastasis. A median interval of 348 days was observed between acquisition of the primary and brain metastasis specimens. The study compared TCR beta CDR3 repertoires between fully resected primary non-small cell lung cancers and paired brain metastases. A cohort of some 20 patients was included, from whom approximately 40 specimens were contributed, with one primary lung lesion and one brain metastasis obtained from each patient. Patients had a median age at first diagnosis of 57.5 years, with roughly nine males and about a dozen females. DNA integrity number averaged 3.8 in both primary and metastatic specimens, with no significant difference between sites.

Each sample received between about 2 and 5.5 ug of genomic DNA as input, and paired samples received equal DNA input. TCR beta libraries were constructed in two PCR steps with the immunoSEQ hsTCRbeta Kit, which uses multiplexed V and J gene primers. The pooled libraries, together with positive and negative controls, were sequenced on an Illumina MiSeq running a 100-cycle paired-end protocol. The authors' analysis ran thus. Raw data were processed by the immunoSEQ vendor into normalized, annotated TCR beta repertoire reports. Richness was counted as unique clones by nucleotide sequence, and total richness was extrapolated with the iChao1 and Efron-Thisted estimators. Paired lesions were characterized and compared using Pielou's evenness, Simpson's index, top-ten clone proportional abundance, and the Morisita overlap index. TCRdb obtained this table from immuneACCESS and retained in-frame rearrangements with V and J assigned. These tables miss some clones; where compared with another copy, unresolved V genes account for less than half of the shortfall, and the remainder is unexplained. The DNA was the basis for D and trimming; V, J and clone size are from that table. A total of roughly 2,000 clones appear in this sample, approximately 92% of them only once. Of the sample, about 5% is held by the ten largest clones.

According to the germline V gene, CDR1 reads SGHNT and CDR2 reads YENEEA. V is shortened by 1 base, J by 4 bases, and the region joining them spans 2 bases. The CDR3 goes from the cysteine to the phenylalanine over 13 residues. The kept DNA is CDR3 alone, 39 bases in frame from the first base. Results the study describes overall, beyond this receptor: The ten most abundant clones accounted for a significantly larger fraction of the repertoire in brain metastases than in primaries, which suggests clonal expansion. Most clones were specific to a single lesion, and paired lesions overlapped only to a limited degree (mean Morisita index 0.23). DNA fragmentation in the FFPE samples may have prevented recovery of the complete infiltrating T cell repertoire. Brain metastases contained significantly fewer unique productive clones than the paired primaries (median around 1,500 versus 4,400). The study could not control for the effects of preoperative corticosteroids on T cell infiltration in brain metastases.

On this clone: Its binding antigen is unknown. Qualities for individual bases were not recorded, and no much larger clone is one base off.

Patients had resection either for delayed recurrence of a solitary brain metastasis or for synchronous oligometastatic disease. Patients with a history of multiple malignancies were excluded so that cancers other than NSCLC would not be included. Using marked H&E slides as a guide, tumor areas were macrodissected from roughly five unstained about 10 um sections that had been deparaffinized. Every specimen was formalin-fixed and paraffin-embedded (FFPE). The AllPrep DNA/RNA FFPE Kit was used for extraction of genomic DNA. The clonotype was recovered from a woman aged 25 to 39 with non-small cell lung cancer. Material for sequencing was tumor tissue from the primary lung tumor. This specimen's cell subset or site label, per the study, means: primary lung cancer lesion. The chain is made from TRBV11-3 and TRBJ2-6, with no confidently assigned D gene. The CDR3 protein sequence reads: CASSLAGANVLTF. The sequenced DNA is TGTGCCAGCAGCTTAGCGGGGGCCAACGTCCTGACTTTC.